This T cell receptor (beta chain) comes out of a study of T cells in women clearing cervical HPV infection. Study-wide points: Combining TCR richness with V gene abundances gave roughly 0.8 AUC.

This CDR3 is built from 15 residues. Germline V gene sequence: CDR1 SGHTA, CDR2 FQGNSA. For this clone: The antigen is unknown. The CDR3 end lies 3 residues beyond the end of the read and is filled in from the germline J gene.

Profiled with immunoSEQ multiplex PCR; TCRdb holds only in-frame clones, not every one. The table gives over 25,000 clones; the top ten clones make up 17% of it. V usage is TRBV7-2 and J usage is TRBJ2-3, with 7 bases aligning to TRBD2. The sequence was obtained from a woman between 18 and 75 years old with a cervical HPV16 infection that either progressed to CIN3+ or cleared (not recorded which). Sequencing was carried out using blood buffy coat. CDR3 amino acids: CASTGGRGWGETQYF. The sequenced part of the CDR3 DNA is TGTGCCAGCACCGGGGGGAGGGGATGGGGAGAGACG.